This T cell receptor beta chain was sequenced in a study of shared T cell receptors in the human thymus. The table lists this clone with a few counts. Other DNA sequences in the same sample also yield this CDR3. Trimming shortened V by 3 bases and J by 8 bases, and 8 bases separated the two germline ends. The length of the CDR3 is 11 residues. Germline loops: CDR1 DFQATT, CDR2 SNEGSKA (reference sequence). This table comes from immunoSEQ multiplex PCR, and its TCRdb copy is limited to in-frame clones, with some not included. Among approximately 580,000 clones listed, about 80% were seen once. The same sample was also used in a study of human thymus T cells. From that report: Thymus specimens were resections from corrective heart surgery. Thymic repertoires from unrelated individuals overlapped highly, related research reported.

The chain carries TRBV20-1 and TRBJ2-1; D ambiguous. Sequencing was done on a sample of thymocytes. This TCR derives from a boy younger than two with a congenital heart defect. CDR3 in amino acids: CSARVRDEQFF. The CDR3 DNA follows: TGCAGTGCTAGGGTACGGGATGAGCAGTTCTTC.